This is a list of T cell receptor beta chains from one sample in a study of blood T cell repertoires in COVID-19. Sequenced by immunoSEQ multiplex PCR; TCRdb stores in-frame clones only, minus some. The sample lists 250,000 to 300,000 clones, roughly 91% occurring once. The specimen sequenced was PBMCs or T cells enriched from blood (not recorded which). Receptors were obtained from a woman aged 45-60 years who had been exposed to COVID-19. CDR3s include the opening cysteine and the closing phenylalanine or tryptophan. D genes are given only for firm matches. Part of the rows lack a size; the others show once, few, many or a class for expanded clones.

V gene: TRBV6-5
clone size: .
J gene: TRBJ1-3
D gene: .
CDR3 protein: CASSSPGIRGNTIYF
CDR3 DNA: TGTGCCAGCAGTTCCCCAGGGATAAGGGGAAACACCATATATTTT

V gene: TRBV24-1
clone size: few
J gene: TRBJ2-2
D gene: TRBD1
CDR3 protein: CATSEPGTAAELFF
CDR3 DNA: TGTGCCACCAGTGAGCCCGGGACAGCGGCGGAGCTGTTTTTT

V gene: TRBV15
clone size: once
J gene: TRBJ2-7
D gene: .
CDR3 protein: CATSTGTSYEQYF
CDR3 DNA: TGTGCCACCAGCACAGGGACATCCTACGAGCAGTACTTC

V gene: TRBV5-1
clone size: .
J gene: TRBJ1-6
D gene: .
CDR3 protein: CASSLDLVTGSPLHF
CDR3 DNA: TGCGCCAGCAGCTTGGATCTAGTTACCGGTTCACCCCTCCACTTT

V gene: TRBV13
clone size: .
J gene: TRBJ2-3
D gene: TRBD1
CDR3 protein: CASSLGLGQGLNTQYF
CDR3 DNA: TGTGCCAGCAGCTTAGGCCTGGGACAGGGGTTGAATACGCAGTATTTT

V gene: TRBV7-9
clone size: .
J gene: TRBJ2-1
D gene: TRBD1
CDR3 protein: CASSDGQGNNEQFF
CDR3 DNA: TGTGCCAGCAGCGACGGACAGGGCAACAATGAGCAGTTCTTC

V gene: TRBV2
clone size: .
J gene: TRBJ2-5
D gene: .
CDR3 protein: CASSYLGETQYF
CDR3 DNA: TGTGCCAGCAGTTACCTCGGGGAGACCCAGTACTTC

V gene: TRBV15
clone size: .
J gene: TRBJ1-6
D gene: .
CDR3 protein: CATSRDAGRSSYNSPLHF
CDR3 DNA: TGTGCCACCAGCAGAGATGCGGGGAGGAGCTCCTATAATTCACCCCTCCACTTT

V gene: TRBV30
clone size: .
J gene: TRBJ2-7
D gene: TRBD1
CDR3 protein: CAWSGGQGYEQYF
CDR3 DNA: TGTGCCTGGAGTGGAGGACAGGGCTACGAGCAGTACTTC

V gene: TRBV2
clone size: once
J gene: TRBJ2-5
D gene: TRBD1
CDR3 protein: CASRRRTGGKETQYF
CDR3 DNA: TGTGCCAGCAGGAGGAGGACAGGGGGCAAAGAGACCCAGTACTTC

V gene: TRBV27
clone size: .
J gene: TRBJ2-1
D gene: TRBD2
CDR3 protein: CASSLSGKWLSEPSGGAFLNEQFF
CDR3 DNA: TGTGCCAGCAGTTTATCAGGGAAATGGTTATCGGAACCTAGCGGGGGGGCCTTCCTCAATGAGCAGTTCTTC

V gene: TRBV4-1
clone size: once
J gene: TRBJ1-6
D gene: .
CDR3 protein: CASSQDRAGLGSPLHF
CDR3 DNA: TGCGCCAGCAGCCAAGATCGGGCAGGGCTGGGTTCACCCCTCCACTTT

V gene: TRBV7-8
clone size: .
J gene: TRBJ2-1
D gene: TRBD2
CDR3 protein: CASSPHERGGSYNEQFF
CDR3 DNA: TGTGCCAGCAGCCCCCATGAGCGGGGGGGCTCTTACAATGAGCAGTTCTTC

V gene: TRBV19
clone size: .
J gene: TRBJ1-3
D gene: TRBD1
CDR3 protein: CASRDRGRENTIYF
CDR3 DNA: TGTGCCAGTAGAGACAGGGGGAGAGAAAACACCATATATTTT

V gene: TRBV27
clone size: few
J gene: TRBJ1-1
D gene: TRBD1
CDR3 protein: CASSRKVPTGDGEAFF
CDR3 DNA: TGTGCCAGCAGCAGAAAGGTCCCCACAGGGGACGGTGAAGCTTTCTTT

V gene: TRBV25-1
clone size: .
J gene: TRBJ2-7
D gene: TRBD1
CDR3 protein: CASTSDRGRYEQYF
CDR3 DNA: TGTGCCAGCACATCGGACAGGGGGCGTTACGAGCAGTACTTC

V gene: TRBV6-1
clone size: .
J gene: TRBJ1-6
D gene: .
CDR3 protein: CASSEAWAGNSPLHF
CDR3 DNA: TGTGCCAGCAGTGAAGCGTGGGCAGGAAATTCACCCCTCCACTTT

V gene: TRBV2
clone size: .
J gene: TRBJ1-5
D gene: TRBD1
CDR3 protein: CASSEQGQHYSNQPQHF
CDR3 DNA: TGTGCCAGCAGTGAGCAGGGACAGCATTATAGCAATCAGCCCCAGCATTTT

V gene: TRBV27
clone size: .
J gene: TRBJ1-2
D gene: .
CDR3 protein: CASSLKGYYGYTF
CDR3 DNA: TGTGCCAGCAGTTTAAAGGGGTACTATGGCTACACCTTC

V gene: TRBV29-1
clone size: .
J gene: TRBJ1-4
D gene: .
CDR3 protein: CSVLGRVNEKLFF
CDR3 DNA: TGCAGCGTTTTGGGGAGGGTCAATGAAAAACTGTTTTTT

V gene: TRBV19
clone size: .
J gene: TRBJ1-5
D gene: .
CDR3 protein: CASSITQSNQPQHF
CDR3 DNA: TGTGCCAGTAGTATTACACAGTCTAATCAGCCCCAGCATTTT

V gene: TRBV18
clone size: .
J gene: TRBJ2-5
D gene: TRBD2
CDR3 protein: CASSPIPTSGGFETQYF
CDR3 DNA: TGTGCCAGCTCACCGATACCGACTAGCGGGGGGTTTGAGACCCAGTACTTC

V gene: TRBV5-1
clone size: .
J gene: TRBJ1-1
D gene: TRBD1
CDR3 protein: CASRTGAVNTEAFF
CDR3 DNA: TGCGCCTCCCGGACAGGGGCGGTGAACACTGAAGCTTTCTTT

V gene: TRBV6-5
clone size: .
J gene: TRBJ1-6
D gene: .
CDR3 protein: CASSYTSSYNSPLHF
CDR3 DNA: TGTGCCAGCAGTTACACGAGCTCCTATAATTCACCCCTCCACTTT

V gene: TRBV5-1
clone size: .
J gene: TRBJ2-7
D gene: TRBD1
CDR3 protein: CASSLRQGAVEQYF
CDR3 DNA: TGCGCCAGCAGCTTGAGGCAGGGGGCCGTAGAGCAGTACTTC

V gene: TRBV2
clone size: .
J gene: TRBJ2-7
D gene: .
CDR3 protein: CASSAPERLTGEQYF
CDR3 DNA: TGTGCCAGCAGCGCACCTGAGAGACTGACGGGCGAGCAGTACTTC

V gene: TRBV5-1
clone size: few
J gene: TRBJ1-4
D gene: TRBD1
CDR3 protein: CASSLGQGIREKLFF
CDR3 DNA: TGCGCCAGCAGCCTGGGACAGGGCATAAGAGAAAAACTGTTTTTT

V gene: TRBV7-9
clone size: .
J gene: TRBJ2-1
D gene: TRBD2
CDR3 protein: CASSSPGAGGPYNEQFF
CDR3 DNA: TGTGCCAGCAGCTCCCCCGGGGCGGGGGGGCCCTACAATGAGCAGTTCTTC

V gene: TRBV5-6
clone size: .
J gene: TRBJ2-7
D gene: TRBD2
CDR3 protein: CASSSRTSRSKSVSYEQYF
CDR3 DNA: TGTGCCAGCAGCTCCCGGACTAGCAGGAGTAAGTCCGTATCCTACGAGCAGTACTTC

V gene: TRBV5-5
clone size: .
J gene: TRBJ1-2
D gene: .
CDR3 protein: CASSLGPGTNFNYGYTF
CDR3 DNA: TGTGCCAGCAGCTTGGGGCCGGGGACAAACTTTAACTATGGCTACACCTTC

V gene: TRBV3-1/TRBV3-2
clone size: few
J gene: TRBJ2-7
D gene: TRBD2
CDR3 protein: CASGQGLAVHEQYF
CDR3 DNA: TGTGCCAGCGGCCAGGGACTAGCGGTACACGAGCAGTACTTC

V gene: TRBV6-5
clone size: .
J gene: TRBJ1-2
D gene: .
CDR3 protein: CASSYREGLYGYTF
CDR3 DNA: TGTGCCAGCAGTTACAGGGAGGGGCTCTATGGCTACACCTTC

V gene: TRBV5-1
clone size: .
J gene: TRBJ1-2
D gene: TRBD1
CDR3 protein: CASSLEGAVANYGYTF
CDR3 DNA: TGCGCCAGCAGCTTGGAGGGGGCAGTCGCTAACTATGGCTACACCTTC

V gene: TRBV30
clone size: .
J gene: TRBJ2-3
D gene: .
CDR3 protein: CAWSVLGSTTDTQYF
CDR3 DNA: TGTGCCTGGAGTGTACTCGGGTCGACCACAGATACGCAGTATTTT

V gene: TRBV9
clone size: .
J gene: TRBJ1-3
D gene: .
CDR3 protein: CASSVGGNPGNTIYF
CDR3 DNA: TGTGCCAGCAGCGTCGGGGGGAATCCTGGAAACACCATATATTTT

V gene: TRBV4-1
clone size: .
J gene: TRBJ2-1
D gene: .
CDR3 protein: CASSQESETTYNEQFF
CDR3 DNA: TGCGCCAGCAGCCAAGAGAGCGAGACGACGTACAATGAGCAGTTCTTC

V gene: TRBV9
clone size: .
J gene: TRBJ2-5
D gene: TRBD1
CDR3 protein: CASSAGQRSQETQYF
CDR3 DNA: TGTGCCAGCAGCGCGGGACAGCGGTCTCAAGAGACCCAGTACTTC

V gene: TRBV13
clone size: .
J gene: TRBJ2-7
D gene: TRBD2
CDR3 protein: CASSLTSGGFYSYEQYF
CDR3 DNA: TGTGCCAGCAGCTTGACTAGCGGGGGGTTTTACTCCTACGAGCAGTACTTC

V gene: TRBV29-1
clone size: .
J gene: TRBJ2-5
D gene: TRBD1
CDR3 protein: CSVPQGETQYF
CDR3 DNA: TGCAGCGTTCCACAGGGGGAGACCCAGTACTTC

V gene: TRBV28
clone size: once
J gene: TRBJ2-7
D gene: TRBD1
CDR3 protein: CASSSDRDEQYF
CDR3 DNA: TGTGCCAGCAGTTCGGACAGGGACGAGCAGTACTTC

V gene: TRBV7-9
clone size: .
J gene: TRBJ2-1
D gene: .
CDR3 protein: CASSSTGVYNEQFF
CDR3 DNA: TGTGCCAGCAGCTCTACAGGAGTCTACAATGAGCAGTTCTTC

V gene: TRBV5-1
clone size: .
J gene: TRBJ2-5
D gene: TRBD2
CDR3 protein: CASSLAGGAQETQYF
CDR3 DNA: TGCGCCAGCAGCTTGGCGGGGGGGGCTCAAGAGACCCAGTACTTC